The subject of this entry is one T cell receptor beta chain. The sample originates from a study of shared T cell receptors in the human thymus. V shed 9 bases, J shed 0 bases, and the junction held 2 bases outside the gene matches. This CDR3 has 13 residues. CDR1 is LNHNV and CDR2 is YYDKDF in the germline V gene (reference sequence). The data were produced by immunoSEQ multiplex PCR, yet TCRdb's version contains in-frame clones alone and is incomplete. The sample lists 700,000 or so clones, approximately 83% seen once, with 0.0095% to 0.011% in the top ten. Separately, the same data were catalogued under a study of human thymus T cells. That source reports: Surgeons resected thymus tissue during corrective heart surgery. Related reports documented highly overlapping thymic repertoires among unrelated individuals.

Sequences were obtained from thymocytes. The chain links TRBV15 to TRBJ2-1, with 7 bases fitting TRBD1. The source of this sequence is a girl in the first two years of life with a congenital heart defect. CDR3 loop: CATGGSSYNEQFF. CDR3 nucleotide sequence: TGTGCCACAGGGGGCAGCTCCTACAATGAGCAGTTCTTC. The full variable domain, its missing parts supplied by reference TRBV15 and TRBJ2-1, is DAMVIQNPRYQVTQFGKPVTLSCSQTLNHNVMYWYQQKSSQAPKLLFHYYDKDFNNEADTPDNFQSRRPNTSFCFLDIRSPGLGDTAMYLCATGGSSYNEQFFGPGTRLTVL.